These T cell receptor beta chains were read from a single sample in a study of cytomegalovirus exposure and HLA in healthy donors. Clones were read by immunoSEQ multiplex PCR, and TCRdb kept only the in-frame ones, dropping some. The data show 90,000 to 110,000 clones, roughly three quarters seen once. Sequences were obtained from PBMCs. These receptors originate from a male donor in good health and CMV-seronegative. Both conserved end residues are part of each CDR3. Fields, in order: V gene, clone size, D gene, J gene, CDR3 DNA, CDR3 protein. The D gene is left open where the match is weak. Rows give clone size only sometimes, using once, few, many, or a class for an expanded clone.

V gene: TRBV6-5; clone size: -; D gene: TRBD2; J gene: TRBJ2-1; CDR3 DNA: TGTGCCAGCTCCCTAGCGGGAGTTTACAATGAGCAGTTCTTC; CDR3 protein: CASSLAGVYNEQFF
V gene: TRBV11-2; clone size: once; D gene: -; J gene: TRBJ1-5; CDR3 DNA: TGTGCCAGCAGCTTAGATCGGGGGCCCCAGCATTTT; CDR3 protein: CASSLDRGPQHF
V gene: TRBV4-3; clone size: -; D gene: TRBD1; J gene: TRBJ1-5; CDR3 DNA: TGCGCCAGCAGCCAGACGGGACAGGGGGGCAATCAGCCCCAGCATTTT; CDR3 protein: CASSQTGQGGNQPQHF
V gene: TRBV7-9; clone size: -; D gene: TRBD2; J gene: TRBJ2-5; CDR3 DNA: TGTTCCAGCAGCTTAGCTCCGGGACTAGCGGAAATCCAAGAGACCCAGTACTTC; CDR3 protein: CSSSLAPGLAEIQETQYF
V gene: TRBV19; clone size: -; D gene: -; J gene: TRBJ1-2; CDR3 DNA: TGTGCCAGTAGTACTGGACAGTGGGGCTACACCTTC; CDR3 protein: CASSTGQWGYTF
V gene: TRBV4-2; clone size: -; D gene: -; J gene: TRBJ2-5; CDR3 DNA: TGTGCCAGCAGCCAAGATGACTACTCTAAAGAGACCCAGTACTTC; CDR3 protein: CASSQDDYSKETQYF
V gene: TRBV4-2; clone size: few; D gene: -; J gene: TRBJ1-4; CDR3 DNA: TGTGCCAGCAGCCTGGCTAGTGGAGAAAAACTGTTTTTT; CDR3 protein: CASSLASGEKLFF
V gene: TRBV21-1; clone size: -; D gene: -; J gene: TRBJ2-7; CDR3 DNA: TGTGCCAGCAGCAAAGGGAAATTTTTAGCGGGAGCCTACGAGCAGTACTTC; CDR3 protein: CASSKGKFLAGAYEQYF
V gene: TRBV4-2; clone size: -; D gene: -; J gene: TRBJ1-3; CDR3 DNA: TGTGCCAGCAGCCAAGATCGGGGCTCTGGAAACACCATATATTTT; CDR3 protein: CASSQDRGSGNTIYF
V gene: TRBV2; clone size: -; D gene: -; J gene: TRBJ2-3; CDR3 DNA: TGTGCCAGCAGTGGGTCGGAGGGACAGCCTAGCACAGATACGCAGTATTTT; CDR3 protein: CASSGSEGQPSTDTQYF
V gene: TRBV29-1; clone size: -; D gene: -; J gene: TRBJ1-2; CDR3 DNA: TGCAGCGCGAGAGGGGGGGATGGCTACACCTTC; CDR3 protein: CSARGGDGYTF
V gene: TRBV6-4; clone size: medium-sized; D gene: -; J gene: TRBJ2-3; CDR3 DNA: TGTGCCAGCAGTGAGGGCAGCACAGATACGCAGTATTTT; CDR3 protein: CASSEGSTDTQYF
V gene: TRBV6-5; clone size: -; D gene: -; J gene: TRBJ2-7; CDR3 DNA: TGTGCCAGCAGTTACGACAGATTCTCCTACGAGCAGTACTTC; CDR3 protein: CASSYDRFSYEQYF
V gene: TRBV27; clone size: -; D gene: -; J gene: TRBJ1-2; CDR3 DNA: TGTGCCAGCAGTCTAACGATAGGACACCCGTTAGGCTACACCTTC; CDR3 protein: CASSLTIGHPLGYTF
V gene: TRBV6-4; clone size: few; D gene: TRBD2; J gene: TRBJ2-5; CDR3 DNA: TGTGCCAGTCGGAAGACTAGCGGGGGGCGAGAGACCCAGTACTTC; CDR3 protein: CASRKTSGGRETQYF
V gene: TRBV19; clone size: -; D gene: -; J gene: TRBJ1-5; CDR3 DNA: TGTGCCAGTAGTATAGCCTGGGGGAGGATAGGATCCCAGCATTTT; CDR3 protein: CASSIAWGRIGSQHF
V gene: TRBV18; clone size: -; D gene: TRBD1; J gene: TRBJ2-7; CDR3 DNA: TGTGCCAGCTCACCGTCCGGGACAGGCCCTTACGAGCAGTACTTC; CDR3 protein: CASSPSGTGPYEQYF
V gene: TRBV7-3; clone size: -; D gene: -; J gene: TRBJ2-1; CDR3 DNA: TGTGCCAGCAGCTTAACTAGCCAACCTGCGAGCAATGAGCAGTTCTTC; CDR3 protein: CASSLTSQPASNEQFF
V gene: TRBV2; clone size: -; D gene: -; J gene: TRBJ1-5; CDR3 DNA: TGTGCCAGCAGAACCGACGGGCCTGCGGGTCAGCCCCAGCATTTT; CDR3 protein: CASRTDGPAGQPQHF
V gene: TRBV30; clone size: -; D gene: TRBD2; J gene: TRBJ2-1; CDR3 DNA: TGTGCCTGGAGAAGCGGGAGCCTATACAATGAGCAGTTCTTC; CDR3 protein: CAWRSGSLYNEQFF
V gene: TRBV6-6; clone size: -; D gene: TRBD2; J gene: TRBJ2-3; CDR3 DNA: TGTGCCAGCAGCCAAATAACTAGCGGGAGTCCGCAGTATTTT; CDR3 protein: CASSQITSGSPQYF
V gene: TRBV28; clone size: once; D gene: -; J gene: TRBJ1-2; CDR3 DNA: TGTGCCAGCAGCCCTGGAGGGGCAGGGATCTATGGCTACACCTTC; CDR3 protein: CASSPGGAGIYGYTF
V gene: TRBV11-2; clone size: -; D gene: TRBD2; J gene: TRBJ2-5; CDR3 DNA: TGTGCCAGCAGCCCCCTACTAGCGGGAGTAGAGACCCAGTACTTC; CDR3 protein: CASSPLLAGVETQYF
V gene: TRBV18; clone size: once; D gene: TRBD1; J gene: TRBJ1-2; CDR3 DNA: TGTGCCAGCTCACCCTCGGGACAGGGCCATGGCTACACCTTC; CDR3 protein: CASSPSGQGHGYTF
V gene: TRBV11-2; clone size: -; D gene: TRBD2; J gene: TRBJ2-2; CDR3 DNA: TGTGCCAGCAGCTCCAGCGGGAGGAACACCGGGGAGCTGTTTTTT; CDR3 protein: CASSSSGRNTGELFF
V gene: TRBV6-6; clone size: -; D gene: TRBD1; J gene: TRBJ1-6; CDR3 DNA: TGTGCCAGCAGTAGACAGGGGGCTGGACTAGGATCACCCCTCCACTTT; CDR3 protein: CASSRQGAGLGSPLHF
V gene: TRBV11-3; clone size: -; D gene: -; J gene: TRBJ2-1; CDR3 DNA: TGTGCCAGCAGCTTAGATCTAGGCGGTAATGAGCAGTTCTTC; CDR3 protein: CASSLDLGGNEQFF
V gene: TRBV4-1; clone size: -; D gene: TRBD1; J gene: TRBJ2-3; CDR3 DNA: TGCGCCAGCAGCCAAGGGGGGACAGGGGGCGCAGATACGCAGTATTTT; CDR3 protein: CASSQGGTGGADTQYF
V gene: TRBV5-6; clone size: -; D gene: TRBD2; J gene: TRBJ2-1; CDR3 DNA: TGTGCCAGCAGCCCGCTCACTCTAGCGGGGGCCTCCAATGAGCAGTTCTTC; CDR3 protein: CASSPLTLAGASNEQFF
V gene: TRBV5-5; clone size: once; D gene: -; J gene: TRBJ2-3; CDR3 DNA: TGTGCCAGCAGCCGGGACTTTACAGATACGCAGTATTTT; CDR3 protein: CASSRDFTDTQYF
V gene: TRBV19; clone size: -; D gene: TRBD1; J gene: TRBJ1-5; CDR3 DNA: TGTGCCAGTAGTCGAATTGGACAGGGGGATCAGCCCCAGCATTTT; CDR3 protein: CASSRIGQGDQPQHF
V gene: TRBV7-9; clone size: -; D gene: TRBD2; J gene: TRBJ2-1; CDR3 DNA: TGTGCCAGCAGCGGGAGAATCACGAGCGGGAGCTCCTACAATGAGCAGTTCTTC; CDR3 protein: CASSGRITSGSSYNEQFF
V gene: TRBV7-9; clone size: many; D gene: TRBD2; J gene: TRBJ2-4; CDR3 DNA: TGTGCCAGCAGCTTAGGACTAGCGGGAGGAGGGCGACACATTCAGTACTTC; CDR3 protein: CASSLGLAGGGRHIQYF
V gene: TRBV18; clone size: -; D gene: TRBD1; J gene: TRBJ2-2; CDR3 DNA: TGTGCCAGCTCACCGAGGGGGCATGGCACCGGGGAGCTGTTTTTT; CDR3 protein: CASSPRGHGTGELFF
V gene: TRBV9; clone size: -; D gene: TRBD2; J gene: TRBJ2-7; CDR3 DNA: TGTGCCAGCAGCCTAACTAGCGGGAGCTTGGGGGAGCAGTACTTC; CDR3 protein: CASSLTSGSLGEQYF
V gene: TRBV15; clone size: -; D gene: -; J gene: TRBJ2-5; CDR3 DNA: TGTGCCACCAGCCCGAGAGCAGGGACTCAAGAGACCCAGTACTTC; CDR3 protein: CATSPRAGTQETQYF
V gene: TRBV5-1; clone size: -; D gene: -; J gene: TRBJ2-6; CDR3 DNA: TGCGCCAGCAGCTTGGATACTGGGGCCAACGTCCTGACTTTC; CDR3 protein: CASSLDTGANVLTF
V gene: TRBV4-2; clone size: few; D gene: TRBD2; J gene: TRBJ2-3; CDR3 DNA: TGTGCCAGCAGCCAAGGCGGGAGAAGCACAGATACGCAGTATTTT; CDR3 protein: CASSQGGRSTDTQYF
V gene: TRBV19; clone size: -; D gene: -; J gene: TRBJ1-5; CDR3 DNA: TGTGCCAGTATGGGGGGAGTGGTAGGGGAAGATCAGCCCCAGCATTTT; CDR3 protein: CASMGGVVGEDQPQHF
V gene: TRBV6-6; clone size: -; D gene: TRBD2; J gene: TRBJ2-3; CDR3 DNA: TGTGCCAGCAGTTATCTGGAGCGGGACACAGATACGCAGTATTTT; CDR3 protein: CASSYLERDTDTQYF
V gene: TRBV5-5; clone size: -; D gene: -; J gene: TRBJ2-2; CDR3 DNA: TGTGCCAGCAGCTTGGTCCCGACCGGGGAGCTGTTTTTT; CDR3 protein: CASSLVPTGELFF
V gene: TRBV19; clone size: -; D gene: -; J gene: TRBJ2-3; CDR3 DNA: TGTGCCAGTAGCAGACAGTTCCCAGATACGCAGTATTTT; CDR3 protein: CASSRQFPDTQYF
V gene: TRBV28; clone size: -; D gene: -; J gene: TRBJ2-3; CDR3 DNA: TGTGCCAGCAGCACCGGGACACTCAGCACAGATACGCAGTATTTT; CDR3 protein: CASSTGTLSTDTQYF
V gene: TRBV6-4; clone size: -; D gene: TRBD1; J gene: TRBJ1-1; CDR3 DNA: TGTGCCAGCAGGGCCCAGGGGGCTGGCACTGAAGCTTTCTTT; CDR3 protein: CASRAQGAGTEAFF
V gene: TRBV18; clone size: -; D gene: TRBD1; J gene: TRBJ1-1; CDR3 DNA: TGTGCCAGCTCACCCCGGACAGGGGGCAACACTGAAGCTTTCTTT; CDR3 protein: CASSPRTGGNTEAFF
V gene: TRBV9; clone size: -; D gene: -; J gene: TRBJ2-5; CDR3 DNA: TGTGCCAGCAGCGCCCTCCCAGCGGAGACCCAGTACTTC; CDR3 protein: CASSALPAETQYF
V gene: TRBV4-3; clone size: -; D gene: -; J gene: TRBJ1-2; CDR3 DNA: TGCGCCAGCAGCCAATATGAGCAGGGAGGCGGCTACACCTTC; CDR3 protein: CASSQYEQGGGYTF
V gene: TRBV19; clone size: -; D gene: -; J gene: TRBJ1-4; CDR3 DNA: TGTGCCAGTAGTATAGTTTGGTGGGGGGGCACGTCTAATGAAAAACTGTTTTTT; CDR3 protein: CASSIVWWGGTSNEKLFF
V gene: TRBV7-2; clone size: few; D gene: TRBD1; J gene: TRBJ1-5; CDR3 DNA: TGTGCCAGCAGCTTCGACAGGGAACAGCCCCAGCATTTT; CDR3 protein: CASSFDREQPQHF
V gene: TRBV2; clone size: -; D gene: -; J gene: TRBJ1-1; CDR3 DNA: TGTGCCAGCAGTCCCCAGGGTTTCACTGAAGCTTTCTTT; CDR3 protein: CASSPQGFTEAFF
V gene: TRBV19; clone size: -; D gene: TRBD1; J gene: TRBJ1-5; CDR3 DNA: TGTGCCAGTACTACTAGGGAAGGGGGCCCCATCAGGCCCCAGCATTTT; CDR3 protein: CASTTREGGPIRPQHF
V gene: TRBV2; clone size: -; D gene: TRBD1; J gene: TRBJ2-2; CDR3 DNA: TGTGCCACCCAAGGACAGGGGGGCACCGGGGAGCTGTTTTTT; CDR3 protein: CATQGQGGTGELFF
V gene: TRBV9; clone size: -; D gene: TRBD1; J gene: TRBJ1-4; CDR3 DNA: TGTGCCAGCAGCGCGGACAGGCCTACAACTAATGAAAAACTGTTTTTT; CDR3 protein: CASSADRPTTNEKLFF